The 16 T cell receptor beta chains presented below share a single source sample, sequenced in a study of blood T cell repertoires in COVID-19. TCRdb's table, derived via immunoSEQ multiplex PCR, lists solely in-frame clones and lacks some. Altogether tens of thousands of clones are present, 80% to 90% being singletons, with the ten largest covering roughly 3.6%. The sequencing input was peripheral blood. The receptors were gathered from a man in his forties or fifties with COVID-19, enrolled during active disease.

The chain has TRBV12-3 or TRBV12-4 and TRBJ1-1; D unclear. The V end was cut by 11 bases, the J end by 4 bases, with 17 bases between. The CDR3 is 13 amino acids. This chain's CDR3 is CAGATGVITEAFF. CDR3 in DNA: TGTGCCGGAGCTACCGGGGTTATCACTGAAGCTTTCTTT.

The gene calls are TRBV24-1 and TRBJ1-2; 8 bases line up with TRBD1. The CDR3 runs to 13 residues. From germline, CDR1 is KGHDR and CDR2 SFDVKD. Trimming took 4 bases from V and 4 from J; bases not matched to a gene: 1. CDR3 sequence reads: CATSETGAYGYTF. CDR3 DNA sequence: TGTGCCACCAGTGAGACAGGGGCCTATGGCTACACCTTC.

The V call is TRBV18, the J call TRBJ1-1; TRBD1 aligns across 7 bases. After removal of 5 bases from V and 7 bases from J, the junction contained 10 bases not matched to a gene. Germline lookup yields CDR1 KGHSH and CDR2 LQKENI. The CDR3 contains 14 residues. CDR3 nucleotides: TGTGCCAGCTCAAAGGACAGGTCTGCGTTTGAAGCTTTCTTT. Translation gives CASSKDRSAFEAFF.

The chain carries TRBV28 and TRBJ2-1; 7 bases line up with TRBD2. Looked up from germline, CDR1 is MDHEN and CDR2 is SYDVKM. The CDR3 sequence is 13 residues long. V trimming: 5 bases; J trimming: 9 bases; junction bases outside the gene matches: 7. CDR3 region: CASSTLTGGEQFF. The CDR3 bases are TGTGCCAGCAGTACACTTACGGGAGGTGAGCAGTTCTTC.

CDR3 DNA: TGTGCCAGCACCGAGGAGGGGCGAGGAGAGACCCAGTACTTC. It translates to CASTEEGRGETQYF. The chain combines TRBV2 with TRBJ2-5; TRBD2 is a possible D gene (6 bases). V was shortened by 7 bases and J by 4 bases, with 16 bases between the two germline ends. Germline loops: CDR1 SNHLY, CDR2 FYNNEI. The CDR3 runs to 14 residues.

The CDR3 loop is CASSPTGRGGGTDTQYF. The CDR3 coding sequence is TGTGCCAGCAGTCCGACTGGAAGGGGAGGTGGGACAGATACGCAGTATTTT. This chain links TRBV28 with TRBJ2-3, with TRBD2 as a possible D gene (6 bases). V was cut by 5 bases and J by 3 bases, with 21 bases left in between. The CDR3 length is 17 residues. CDR1 is MDHEN and CDR2 is SYDVKM in the germline V gene.

The DNA for the CDR3 is TGTGCCAGCAGTGAATTCGAAGGGGGCTACAATGAGCAGTTCTTC. It encodes CASSEFEGGYNEQFF. The chain employs TRBV6-1 and TRBJ2-1, with D possibly TRBD1 on 6 matching bases. In germline, CDR1 is MNHNS, CDR2 SASEGT. The CDR3 is made up of 15 amino acids. Between the trimmed V and J ends, which lost 2 bases and 3 bases, there was a span of 11 bases.

This clone has only one observation. As DNA, the CDR3 is TGTGCCAGCAGCCAAGGAGATACGCGGGGCTGGGGAGGCTACACCTTC. This gives the protein CASSQGDTRGWGGYTF. The rearrangement uses TRBV3-1 (or the pseudogene TRBV3-2) and TRBJ1-2; possibly TRBD1 for D (5 bases). Germline CDR1 reads LGHDT; CDR2 reads YNNKEL (reference sequence). This CDR3 is built from 16 residues. Trimming shortened V by 1 base and J by 8 bases, and 20 bases separated the two germline ends.

The rearrangement joins TRBV6-5 to TRBJ2-2; 7 bases are shared with TRBD2. Germline V gene sequence: CDR1 MNHEY, CDR2 SVGAGI. J lost 5 bases, V lost 8 bases, and 8 bases had no gene match. The CDR3 is 14 residues long. The CDR3 reads CASGGGIGTGELFF. CDR3 nucleotide sequence: TGTGCCAGCGGGGGGGGGATCGGTACCGGGGAGCTGTTTTTT.

This rearrangement joins TRBV5-5 to TRBJ2-7, with 8 positions matching TRBD2. The CDR3 contains 15 residues. J lost 6 bases, V lost 4 bases, and 12 bases had no gene match. From germline, CDR1 is SGHKS and CDR2 YYEKEE (reference sequence). The CDR3 reads CASSTSVIAGIEQYF. As DNA, the CDR3 is TGTGCCAGCAGCACGTCGGTGATAGCGGGAATCGAGCAGTACTTC. The full variable domain, its missing parts supplied by reference TRBV5-5 and TRBJ2-7, is DAGVTQSPTHLIKTRGQQVTLRCSPISGHKSVSWYQQVLGQGPQFIFQYYEKEERGRGNFPDRFSARQFPNYSSELNVNALLLGDSALYLCASSTSVIAGIEQYFGPGTRLTVT.

The rearrangement joins TRBV21-1 to TRBJ1-1; the tabulated D call, TRBD1, remains unverified against the DNA. TRBV21-1 is listed as a pseudogene. This CDR3 is 12 amino acids long. CDR3 nucleotide sequence: TGTGCCAGGGGACAAAAGAACACTGAAGCTTTCTTT. Residues: CARGQKNTEAFF.

The genes are TRBV3-1 (or the pseudogene TRBV3-2) and TRBJ2-3; 14 bases fit TRBD2. This CDR3 has 14 amino acids. V gave up 4 bases and J gave up 6 bases; unmatched junction bases: 0. Germline-derived CDR1 and CDR2 are LGHDT and YNNKEL (reference sequence). CDR3 residues: CASSRLAGGDTQYF. The CDR3 nucleotides are TGTGCCAGCAGCCGACTAGCGGGAGGGGATACGCAGTATTTT.

The chain has TRBV5-6 and TRBJ1-5; no clear D. V lost 0 bases, J lost 5 bases, and 15 bases lay in between. This CDR3 is built from 16 residues. Germline assignment: CDR1 SGHDT and CDR2 YYEEEE. The CDR3 protein is CASSLVSGGIDQPQHF. The CDR3 DNA is TGTGCCAGCAGCTTGGTGAGCGGCGGAATCGATCAGCCCCAGCATTTT.

J is TRBJ1-4 and V is TRBV28; maybe TRBD1 (5 bases). Germline CDR1 and CDR2: MDHEN and SYDVKM. The CDR3 loop spans 15 amino acids. Trimming stripped 11 bases from V and 0 bases from J, with 16 bases between. The CDR3: CAVVQGSATNEKLFF. Here the CDR3 DNA reads TGTGCCGTCGTTCAGGGTTCAGCAACTAATGAAAAACTGTTTTTT. The full variable domain, its missing parts supplied by reference TRBV28 and TRBJ1-4, is DVKVTQSSRYLVKRTGEKVFLECVQDMDHENMFWYRQDPGLGLRLIYFSYDVKMKEKGDIPEGYSVSREKKERFSLILESASTNQTSMYLCAVVQGSATNEKLFFGSGTQLSVL.

The V and J genes are TRBV6-6 and TRBJ1-2; D is uncertain. This CDR3 comprises 14 residues. The V end was cut by 0 bases, the J end by 5 bases, with 10 bases between. CDR1 MNHNY and CDR2 SVGAGI come from the germline V gene (reference sequence). The DNA for the CDR3 is TGTGCCAGCAGTTACTCGCAGGCGTCGTATGGCTACACCTTC. It translates to CASSYSQASYGYTF.

The chain carries TRBV5-3 and TRBJ2-7; 7 nucleotides line up with TRBD1. TRBV5-3 is assigned to the ORF class and has an uncertain function. The CDR3 is 16 residues long. V dropped 4 bases and J dropped 0; count of bases not matched to a gene: 10. CDR3 nucleotide sequence: TGTGCCAGAAGCAGAGTCCGGGGACAGCCCTCCTACGAGCAGTACTTC. Translated: CARSRVRGQPSYEQYF.